These T cell receptor beta chains were read from a single sample in a study of T cell repertoires in cytomegalovirus infection. One entry per CDR3 protein, called by TCRdb with MiXCR from the reads. The data contain about 260,000 distinct CDR3 sequences, roughly an eighth of them singletons. Sequences were obtained from PBMCs. Receptors were obtained from a human donor in good health (CMV status not recorded). Some clones in this sample may be carry-over from other donors' samples. Each CDR3 is given with its conserved first and last residue. Fields, in order: CDR3 DNA, CDR3 protein, clone size, V gene, J gene, D gene. A D gene is named only where the DNA matches it firmly. Clone size is stated in some rows and not others, as once, few, many or a class when expanded.

DNA: TGTGCCAGCTCACCTATGGACAGGGGCGGCACGGGAATACGTGAAAAACTGTTTTTT
CDR3: CASSPMDRGGTGIREKLFF
size: few
V: TRBV18
J: TRBJ1-4
D: TRBD1

DNA: TGTGCCAGCAGCCAACCCGGACAGGGGGATGGCTACACCTTC
CDR3: CASSQPGQGDGYTF
size: many
V: TRBV7-9
J: TRBJ1-2
D: TRBD1

DNA: TGCGCCAGCAGCAGGACTAGCGGGGCGGATACGCAGTATTTT
CDR3: CASSRTSGADTQYF
size: NA
V: TRBV5-1
J: TRBJ2-3
D: TRBD2

DNA: TGTGCCAGCGGCGGGGGTAAGGTCTACGAGCAGTACTTC
CDR3: CASGGGKVYEQYF
size: many
V: TRBV7-8
J: TRBJ2-7
D: TRBD2

DNA: TGTGCCAGCAGTTACGGGGGGGTTGGGGCCAACGTCCTGACTTTC
CDR3: CASSYGGVGANVLTF
size: few
V: TRBV6-5
J: TRBJ2-6
D: TRBD2

DNA: TGTGCCAGCAGCTCCGGACAGCCGGGTGAAAAACTGTTTTTT
CDR3: CASSSGQPGEKLFF
size: few
V: TRBV7-9
J: TRBJ1-4
D: NA

DNA: TGTGCCAGCAGCCTGGCCCCAATAGGCTATGGCTACACCTTC
CDR3: CASSLAPIGYGYTF
size: many
V: TRBV7-2
J: TRBJ1-2
D: NA

DNA: TGTGCCAGCAGTTTACTCCTCTTTCACGAGCAGTACTTC
CDR3: CASSLLLFHEQYF
size: many
V: TRBV6-2/TRBV6-3
J: TRBJ2-7
D: NA

DNA: TGTGCCAGCAGTTACCCGGGACAGGGGATCGATCTGAACATTCAGTACTTC
CDR3: CASSYPGQGIDLNIQYF
size: NA
V: TRBV28
J: TRBJ2-4
D: TRBD1

DNA: TGCAGCGCCGGGACAGTTTCGAATGAGCAGTTCTTC
CDR3: CSAGTVSNEQFF
size: few
V: TRBV29-1
J: TRBJ2-1
D: TRBD1

DNA: TGTGCCAGCAGCGTGGTCCGTCCCACAGATACGCAGTATTTT
CDR3: CASSVVRPTDTQYF
size: many
V: TRBV7-2
J: TRBJ2-3
D: NA

DNA: TGTGCCAGCAGCTTAGTAGGGACAGGGATGATTTACGAGCAGTACTTC
CDR3: CASSLVGTGMIYEQYF
size: many
V: TRBV7-2
J: TRBJ2-7
D: TRBD1

DNA: TGCAGCGTTGTGGCAGGGGGAAGCTATGGCTACACCTTC
CDR3: CSVVAGGSYGYTF
size: NA
V: TRBV29-1
J: TRBJ1-2
D: TRBD1

DNA: TGCAGTGCTAGAAAGGCTGTTTCCAACTACGAGCAGTACTTC
CDR3: CSARKAVSNYEQYF
size: NA
V: TRBV20-1
J: TRBJ2-7
D: NA

DNA: TGTGCCAGCAGCTTAGAGAAGGGGAGGGAGGAGAACTTC
CDR3: CASSLEKGREENF
size: many
V: TRBV7-2
J: TRBJ2-7
D: TRBD2

DNA: TGCAGCGTTCCCGGGCTTGCGTGGGGCTTGAGCACTGAAGCTTTCTTT
CDR3: CSVPGLAWGLSTEAFF
size: few
V: TRBV29-1
J: TRBJ1-1
D: NA

DNA: TGTGCCAGCAGCTCACTGACTAGCGGGGGGACCCAGGGGCAGTTCTTC
CDR3: CASSSLTSGGTQGQFF
size: many
V: TRBV7-8
J: TRBJ2-1
D: TRBD2

DNA: TGTGCCATCAGTGAGTCGAGGCTTGAGCAGTTCTTC
CDR3: CAISESRLEQFF
size: few
V: TRBV10-3
J: TRBJ2-1
D: NA

DNA: TGTGCCAGCAGCCTAGTGGGGGGGCAGGGGGCCAGTTATGGCTACACCTTC
CDR3: CASSLVGGQGASYGYTF
size: NA
V: TRBV7-2
J: TRBJ1-2
D: TRBD1

DNA: TGTGCCAGCAGCTTATCGGGGTTCTACAATGAGCAGTTCTTC
CDR3: CASSLSGFYNEQFF
size: NA
V: TRBV7-2
J: TRBJ2-1
D: NA

DNA: TGCGCCAGCAGCCAAGTGACTAGCTACCCCTACAATGAGCAGTTCTTC
CDR3: CASSQVTSYPYNEQFF
size: few
V: TRBV4-1
J: TRBJ2-1
D: TRBD2

DNA: TGTGCCAGCAGTGAATGGAAGGGAAACTACGAGCAGTACTTC
CDR3: CASSEWKGNYEQYF
size: NA
V: TRBV2
J: TRBJ2-7
D: NA

DNA: TGCAGTGGAAAAAGCCCGGGGCAGGGGGCCACAGATACGCAGTATTTT
CDR3: CSGKSPGQGATDTQYF
size: NA
V: TRBV20-1
J: TRBJ2-3
D: TRBD1

DNA: TGCAGTGCTAGAGATCCCCGGGACCCTCTCGGGGGGCAGTACTTC
CDR3: CSARDPRDPLGGQYF
size: few
V: TRBV20-1
J: TRBJ2-7
D: NA

DNA: TGTGCCAGCAGTTTAGGACGACAGCTCTCCGGGGCCAACGTCCTGACTTTC
CDR3: CASSLGRQLSGANVLTF
size: many
V: TRBV28
J: TRBJ2-6
D: NA

DNA: TGTGCCAGCAGCTACGGACAGTCGGACGAGCAGTACTTC
CDR3: CASSYGQSDEQYF
size: many
V: TRBV28
J: TRBJ2-7
D: NA

DNA: TGTGCCACCAGTGACAGGACTAGCGGGAGCTCTTTCGAGCAGTTCTTC
CDR3: CATSDRTSGSSFEQFF
size: few
V: TRBV24-1
J: TRBJ2-1
D: TRBD2

DNA: TGTGCCAGCAGCCCGGACTACTACGAGCAGTACTTC
CDR3: CASSPDYYEQYF
size: many
V: TRBV7-9
J: TRBJ2-7
D: NA

DNA: TGTGCCAGCAGCCCCCCGGGGGGAGTGGGGTATGAGCAGTTCTTC
CDR3: CASSPPGGVGYEQFF
size: many
V: TRBV7-8
J: TRBJ2-1
D: TRBD2

DNA: TGTGCCAGTAGTATCTCGGCAGGTGAGCAGTTCTTC
CDR3: CASSISAGEQFF
size: NA
V: TRBV19
J: TRBJ2-1
D: NA

DNA: TGTGCCAGCAGTTTGTCCAGCCCCTCTGTTCGAAACACCATATATTTT
CDR3: CASSLSSPSVRNTIYF
size: many
V: TRBV28
J: TRBJ1-3
D: NA

DNA: TGCGCCAGCAGCTTGGGCAAGGAAACCTATGGCTACACCTTC
CDR3: CASSLGKETYGYTF
size: NA
V: TRBV5-1
J: TRBJ1-2
D: NA

DNA: TGTGCCAGCAGTTTGGGACTGACATACGAGCAGTACTTC
CDR3: CASSLGLTYEQYF
size: few
V: TRBV28
J: TRBJ2-7
D: NA

DNA: TGTGCCAGCAGATCCACAGGGTACGGCTACACCTTC
CDR3: CASRSTGYGYTF
size: NA
V: TRBV27
J: TRBJ1-2
D: NA

DNA: TGTGCCATCAGTGATGGCGGCCCCACCCAGCATTTT
CDR3: CAISDGGPTQHF
size: NA
V: TRBV10-3
J: TRBJ1-5
D: NA

DNA: TGTGCCAGCAGTGAAGGTGTTCGCGGGCAAGAGACCCAGTACTTC
CDR3: CASSEGVRGQETQYF
size: NA
V: TRBV2
J: TRBJ2-5
D: NA

DNA: TGCAGTGCTAGGGACAGGGGTCAGCCCCAGCATTTT
CDR3: CSARDRGQPQHF
size: once
V: TRBV20-1
J: TRBJ1-5
D: TRBD1

DNA: TGCGCCAGCAGCTTACCAGGGGTCACTGAAGCTTTCTTT
CDR3: CASSLPGVTEAFF
size: once
V: TRBV5-1
J: TRBJ1-1
D: NA

DNA: TGCAGTGCTAGGCTGGGTCCCTATGGCTACACCTTC
CDR3: CSARLGPYGYTF
size: few
V: TRBV20-1
J: TRBJ1-2
D: NA

DNA: TGTGCCAGCAGTCGGGCCGAAGGAGAGACCCAGTACTTC
CDR3: CASSRAEGETQYF
size: NA
V: TRBV6-1
J: TRBJ2-5
D: NA

DNA: TGTGCCAGCAGCCCCGGGCGAGGGGGAAATAATGAAAAACTGTTTTTT
CDR3: CASSPGRGGNNEKLFF
size: few
V: TRBV7-9
J: TRBJ1-4
D: NA

DNA: TGTGCCACCTCTCTCCACGGGACCAACACTGAAGCTTTCTTT
CDR3: CATSLHGTNTEAFF
size: many
V: TRBV19
J: TRBJ1-1
D: NA

DNA: TGTGTCAGCAGTCTAGGGTTGGGCGAGCAGTACTTC
CDR3: CVSSLGLGEQYF
size: NA
V: TRBV28
J: TRBJ2-7
D: NA

DNA: TGCAGCGTGGGGGGGACTGGCGTTACCGGGGAGCTGTTTTTT
CDR3: CSVGGTGVTGELFF
size: few
V: TRBV29-1
J: TRBJ2-2
D: TRBD2

DNA: TGTGCCAGCAGACGCGACGGGACGTATAATGAAAAACTGTTTTTT
CDR3: CASRRDGTYNEKLFF
size: few
V: TRBV6-2/TRBV6-3
J: TRBJ1-4
D: NA

DNA: TGTGCCAGCAGCCCCACCGAGCGGGTCACAGATACGCAGTATTTT
CDR3: CASSPTERVTDTQYF
size: many
V: TRBV7-2
J: TRBJ2-3
D: NA

DNA: TGTGCCAGCAGTCCAGGGACCTATGGGTATGGCTACACCTTC
CDR3: CASSPGTYGYGYTF
size: many
V: TRBV6-1
J: TRBJ1-2
D: NA

DNA: TGTGCCAGCAGCACCCCCGGGACAGGGGGCTACGAGCAGTACTTC
CDR3: CASSTPGTGGYEQYF
size: few
V: TRBV5-4
J: TRBJ2-7
D: TRBD1

DNA: TGTGCCAGCGGACTAGCGGGGCACACCGGGGAGCTGTTTTTT
CDR3: CASGLAGHTGELFF
size: NA
V: TRBV28
J: TRBJ2-2
D: TRBD2

DNA: TGTGCCAGCAGTTACGGTGGGGAGCAGTTCTTC
CDR3: CASSYGGEQFF
size: NA
V: TRBV6-2/TRBV6-3
J: TRBJ2-1
D: NA

DNA: TGTGCCAGCAGCCTCCGGACAGAGCAGTACTTC
CDR3: CASSLRTEQYF
size: many
V: TRBV7-8
J: TRBJ2-7
D: NA

DNA: TGCAGTGCTAGTTTCGGCAAGGGGGGCACTGAAGCTTTCTTT
CDR3: CSASFGKGGTEAFF
size: NA
V: TRBV20-1
J: TRBJ1-1
D: NA

DNA: TGTGCCAGCAGGGCACCGGGACAGGGATTTGCTGAAGCTTTCTTT
CDR3: CASRAPGQGFAEAFF
size: few
V: TRBV28
J: TRBJ1-1
D: TRBD1

DNA: TGTGCCAGCAGTTACGGGGGGGTGAAGTATTTT
CDR3: CASSYGGVKYF
size: many
V: TRBV6-5
J: TRBJ2-3
D: TRBD2

DNA: TGTGCCAGCAGCCCTCACGACAACACTGAAGCTTTCTTT
CDR3: CASSPHDNTEAFF
size: many
V: TRBV11-3
J: TRBJ1-1
D: NA

DNA: TGTGCCAGCAGTTCGTCTGGGTTATCCGAAACTGAAGCTTTCTTT
CDR3: CASSSSGLSETEAFF
size: few
V: TRBV28
J: TRBJ1-1
D: NA